A selection of T cell receptor beta chains follows, all from one sample in a study of OX40 agonist ivuxolimab in advanced cancers. Profiling relied on immunoSEQ multiplex PCR, and the TCRdb table lists in-frame clones only, not all of them. The table records over 55,000 clones, around 91% of them present only once. Sample: CD4+ or CD8+ T cells sorted from blood, taken in a trial of the OX40 agonist ivuxolimab. Every receptor here comes from an adult with an advanced solid tumor such as melanoma, head and neck, liver or kidney cancer. The CDR3 runs from the conserved cysteine through the conserved F or W. A D gene is named only where the DNA matches it firmly.

D	J	V	CDR3	DNA
-	TRBJ1-2	TRBV28	CATRLMGDAGYTF	TGTGCCACTCGCCTCATGGGGGATGCTGGCTACACCTTC
-	TRBJ1-4	TRBV21-1	CASSEWGYKGKLFF	TGTGCCAGCAGCGAGTGGGGGTACAAAGGAAAACTGTTTTTT
-	TRBJ2-5	TRBV7-8	CASSSSWGSGETQYF	TGTGCCAGCAGCTCGTCCTGGGGTTCAGGGGAGACCCAGTACTTC
TRBD1	TRBJ2-1	TRBV5-4	CASSFNRGIDEQFF	TGTGCCAGCAGCTTCAACAGGGGAATCGATGAGCAGTTCTTC
TRBD1	TRBJ2-7	TRBV18	CASSPDRDRSSYEQYF	TGTGCCAGCTCCCCTGACCGGGACAGGTCCTCCTACGAGCAGTACTTC
TRBD2	TRBJ2-1	TRBV5-1	CASSSLAGGANEQFF	TGCGCCAGCAGCTCACTAGCGGGAGGGGCAAATGAGCAGTTCTTC
-	TRBJ1-2	TRBV2	CAIGGEVNYGYTF	TGTGCCATCGGGGGGGAAGTTAACTATGGCTACACCTTC
-	TRBJ2-5	TRBV2	CASSGARGYQETQYF	TGTGCCAGCAGTGGGGCCCGAGGGTACCAAGAGACCCAGTACTTC
-	TRBJ2-6	TRBV28	CASSFQDYSGANVLTF	TGTGCCAGCAGTTTCCAAGACTACTCTGGGGCCAACGTCCTGACTTTC
-	TRBJ2-3	TRBV28	CASMGGWYTQYF	TGTGCCAGCATGGGGGGATGGTATACGCAGTATTTT
-	TRBJ2-3	TRBV5-1	CASSQSTDTQYF	TGCGCCAGCAGTCAGAGCACAGATACGCAGTATTTT
-	TRBJ1-6	TRBV2	CASSGGFAFSPLHF	TGTGCCAGCAGTGGGGGTTTCGCGTTCTCACCCCTCCACTTT
TRBD2	TRBJ2-2	TRBV6-1	CASSERRGGRDTGELFF	TGTGCCAGCAGTGAAAGGCGGGGGGGCCGGGACACCGGGGAGCTGTTTTTT
-	TRBJ1-6	TRBV9	CASSPDSSYNSPLHF	TGTGCCAGCAGCCCGGACTCCTCCTATAATTCACCCCTCCACTTT
-	TRBJ2-7	TRBV19	CASSIMSATYEQYF	TGTGCCAGTAGTATAATGTCAGCAACCTACGAGCAGTACTTC
-	TRBJ2-7	TRBV10-1	CASSEGSGPYEQYF	TGCGCCAGCAGTGAAGGGTCAGGGCCCTACGAGCAGTACTTC
-	TRBJ2-7	TRBV18	CASSLRQPPSYEQYF	TGTGCCAGCTCACTCCGACAGCCGCCATCCTACGAGCAGTACTTC
TRBD2	TRBJ2-1	TRBV10-1	CASSEWSLAGEYEQFF	TGCGCCAGCAGTGAATGGAGTCTAGCGGGAGAATATGAGCAGTTCTTC
-	TRBJ2-7	TRBV28	CASSLPLWQYF	-
-	TRBJ1-3	TRBV28	CASSLRNSNTIYF	TGTGCCAGCAGTTTACGAAATTCCAACACCATATATTTT